This T cell receptor (beta chain) is from a study of cytomegalovirus exposure and HLA in healthy donors. The study ran its PCR with 60 Vbeta and 13 Jbeta primers. The assay was immunoSEQ multiplex PCR, and TCRdb's table has in-frame clones only and misses some. The sample holds approximately 140,000 clones, more than 55% seen once. General study points: Relative to equally common others, HLA-associated TCR beta chains showed greater clonal expansion in a later analysis.

The V gene end was trimmed by 3 bases and the J gene end by 7 bases; junction bases not matched to a gene: 0. From germline, CDR1 is KGHSH and CDR2 LQKENI. The length of the CDR3 is 14 residues. With regard to this clone: Its target is unknown. The identical CDR3 is also encoded by other nucleotide sequences in the sample.

The clonotype was recovered from a woman aged 55-70 years in good health and CMV-seronegative. V and J are TRBV18 and TRBJ1-6, with 10 bases aligning to TRBD1. What was sequenced was PBMCs. The CDR3 DNA follows: TGTGCCAGCTCACCGGGACAGGGGAATTCACCCCTCCACTTT. This translates into CASSPGQGNSPLHF.